Listed below are T cell receptor beta chains from one sample, sequenced in a study of T-cell reconstitution after alpha-beta-depleted transplantation in children. TCRdb redid the calling of the PCR reads with MiXCR, one entry per CDR3 protein. Seen here are fewer than 750,000 distinct CDR3 sequences, under 30% observed once, and the top ten hold 12% to 15%. The source was PBMCs, mostly from graft donor cells, collected 360 days after TCRalphabeta/CD19-depleted stem cell transplant. The receptors were gathered from a boy under three years old who had a stem cell transplant for acute myeloid leukemia, so the T cells may come from the graft donor. Both conserved end residues are part of each CDR3. The D gene is left open where the match is weak. Size tells how often a clone was seen (once, few, many) or the class of an expanded clone, and some rows leave it out.

clone_size: many
j_call: TRBJ2-1
d_call: NA
v_call: TRBV9
cdr3_aa: CASSAGQGGSEQFF
cdr3_nt: TGTGCCAGCAGCGCCGGACAGGGAGGGAGTGAGCAGTTCTTC

clone_size: NA
j_call: TRBJ2-3
d_call: TRBD1
v_call: TRBV6-2/TRBV6-3
cdr3_aa: CASRMGQGADTQYF
cdr3_nt: TGTGCCAGCAGGATGGGACAGGGGGCAGATACGCAGTATTTT

clone_size: many
j_call: TRBJ2-5
d_call: TRBD2
v_call: TRBV11-2
cdr3_aa: CASSSTPVSGGAWETQYF
cdr3_nt: TGTGCCAGCAGCTCAACCCCCGTTAGCGGGGGGGCCTGGGAGACCCAGTACTTC

clone_size: NA
j_call: TRBJ2-1
d_call: NA
v_call: TRBV28
cdr3_aa: CASSYSWSEQFF
cdr3_nt: TGTGCCAGCAGTTATAGCTGGAGTGAGCAGTTCTTC

clone_size: few
j_call: TRBJ2-5
d_call: NA
v_call: TRBV7-2
cdr3_aa: CASSFRRDETQYF
cdr3_nt: TGTGCCAGCAGCTTCCGAAGGGACGAGACCCAGTACTTC

clone_size: many
j_call: TRBJ2-2
d_call: TRBD2
v_call: TRBV12-3/TRBV12-4
cdr3_aa: CASSSLAGGRELFF
cdr3_nt: TGTGCCAGCAGTTCACTAGCGGGGGGCAGGGAGCTGTTTTTT

clone_size: NA
j_call: TRBJ2-5
d_call: NA
v_call: TRBV7-9
cdr3_aa: CASSLRVRETQYF
cdr3_nt: TGTGCCAGCAGCCTTAGAGTGAGGGAGACCCAGTACTTC

clone_size: few
j_call: TRBJ2-1
d_call: NA
v_call: TRBV7-2
cdr3_aa: CASSSVGSPPYNEQFF
cdr3_nt: TGTGCCAGCAGCTCGGTTGGCTCCCCACCATACAATGAGCAGTTCTTC

clone_size: few
j_call: TRBJ1-2
d_call: NA
v_call: TRBV7-2
cdr3_aa: CASSLGLGTIDHTF
cdr3_nt: TGTGCCAGCAGCTTAGGACTCGGGACAATAGACCACACCTTC

clone_size: NA
j_call: TRBJ2-3
d_call: TRBD1
v_call: TRBV7-2
cdr3_aa: CASSKHGTGSDTQYF
cdr3_nt: TGTGCCAGCAGCAAGCACGGGACAGGGTCCGATACGCAGTATTTT

clone_size: NA
j_call: TRBJ1-1
d_call: TRBD1
v_call: TRBV10-3
cdr3_aa: CAIRGQGMNTEAFF
cdr3_nt: TGTGCCATCAGAGGACAGGGAATGAACACTGAAGCTTTCTTT

clone_size: NA
j_call: TRBJ2-7
d_call: NA
v_call: TRBV12-3/TRBV12-4
cdr3_aa: CASSLDLPEQYF
cdr3_nt: TGTGCCAGCAGTTTGGACTTACCGGAGCAGTACTTC

clone_size: many
j_call: TRBJ1-6
d_call: NA
v_call: TRBV20-1
cdr3_aa: CSANRAYNSPLHF
cdr3_nt: TGCAGTGCTAACAGGGCCTATAATTCACCCCTCCACTTT

clone_size: many
j_call: TRBJ2-3
d_call: NA
v_call: TRBV12-3/TRBV12-4
cdr3_aa: CASSREDTQYF
cdr3_nt: TGTGCCAGCAGCCGAGAGGATACGCAGTATTTT

clone_size: many
j_call: TRBJ2-5
d_call: TRBD2
v_call: TRBV20-1
cdr3_aa: CSAGPSGKETQYF
cdr3_nt: TGCAGTGCTGGCCCTAGCGGCAAAGAGACCCAGTACTTC

clone_size: many
j_call: TRBJ2-2
d_call: TRBD1
v_call: TRBV5-1
cdr3_aa: CASSSTDRGRTGELFF
cdr3_nt: TGCGCCAGCAGCTCGACTGACAGGGGCCGCACCGGGGAGCTGTTTTTT

clone_size: NA
j_call: TRBJ2-1
d_call: NA
v_call: TRBV4-2
cdr3_aa: CASSQGPATGSNEQFF
cdr3_nt: TGTGCCAGCAGCCAAGGGCCCGCTACAGGGAGCAATGAGCAGTTCTTC

clone_size: few
j_call: TRBJ1-1
d_call: NA
v_call: TRBV5-5
cdr3_aa: CASIIRWGGTEAFF
cdr3_nt: TGTGCCAGCATCATCCGGTGGGGTGGCACTGAAGCTTTCTTT

clone_size: NA
j_call: TRBJ2-7
d_call: TRBD1
v_call: TRBV9
cdr3_aa: CASSDRQGATPYEQYF
cdr3_nt: TGTGCCAGCAGCGATCGACAGGGGGCTACCCCCTACGAGCAGTACTTC

clone_size: NA
j_call: TRBJ2-7
d_call: NA
v_call: TRBV6-1
cdr3_aa: CASSEAWSGSVYEQYF
cdr3_nt: TGTGCCAGCAGTGAAGCCTGGTCAGGGTCGGTCTACGAGCAGTACTTC

clone_size: NA
j_call: TRBJ1-1
d_call: NA
v_call: TRBV1
cdr3_aa: CTSSQYRGALLGAFF
cdr3_nt: TGCACCAGCAGCCAGTACAGGGGTGCCCTCCTTGGAGCTTTCTTT

clone_size: many
j_call: TRBJ1-6
d_call: NA
v_call: TRBV5-1
cdr3_aa: CASSREKESGSPLHF
cdr3_nt: TGCGCCAGCAGCCGTGAGAAGGAGAGTGGATCACCCCTCCACTTT

clone_size: NA
j_call: TRBJ2-1
d_call: TRBD2
v_call: TRBV20-1
cdr3_aa: CSARDERGGHNEQFF
cdr3_nt: TGCAGTGCTAGAGATGAGCGGGGGGGCCACAATGAGCAGTTCTTC

clone_size: few
j_call: TRBJ2-1
d_call: TRBD2
v_call: TRBV20-1
cdr3_aa: CSAPSGGPNEQFF
cdr3_nt: TGCAGTGCCCCTAGCGGGGGGCCCAATGAGCAGTTCTTC

clone_size: NA
j_call: TRBJ1-5
d_call: NA
v_call: TRBV5-5
cdr3_aa: CASSLVTVSTTPQHF
cdr3_nt: TGTGCCAGCAGCTTGGTAACTGTCAGCACGACGCCCCAGCATTTT

clone_size: many
j_call: TRBJ2-7
d_call: NA
v_call: TRBV15
cdr3_aa: CATSRGRGQIYEQYF
cdr3_nt: TGTGCCACCAGCAGGGGTCGTGGACAGATATACGAGCAGTACTTC

clone_size: many
j_call: TRBJ1-2
d_call: TRBD1
v_call: TRBV5-1
cdr3_aa: CASSLVGQGEMDTF
cdr3_nt: TGCGCCAGCAGCTTGGTAGGACAGGGGGAAATGGACACCTTC

clone_size: NA
j_call: TRBJ2-3
d_call: TRBD2
v_call: TRBV7-8
cdr3_aa: CASSLLGLADDTQYF
cdr3_nt: TGTGCCAGCAGCCTACTCGGACTAGCCGACGATACGCAGTATTTT

clone_size: few
j_call: TRBJ2-3
d_call: TRBD2
v_call: TRBV24-1
cdr3_aa: CATSSSRGGGNTDTQYF
cdr3_nt: TGTGCCACCAGCTCATCCCGTGGCGGGGGGAACACAGATACGCAGTATTTT

clone_size: few
j_call: TRBJ1-3
d_call: NA
v_call: TRBV5-1
cdr3_aa: CASSRSSSGNTIYF
cdr3_nt: TGCGCCAGCAGCAGATCCAGCTCTGGAAACACCATATATTTT

clone_size: NA
j_call: TRBJ2-7
d_call: NA
v_call: TRBV14
cdr3_aa: CASSQAGLYEQYF
cdr3_nt: TGTGCCAGCAGCCAAGCGGGGTTATACGAGCAGTACTTC

clone_size: few
j_call: TRBJ2-1
d_call: TRBD2
v_call: TRBV12-3/TRBV12-4
cdr3_aa: CASSLSGLAVNEQFF
cdr3_nt: TGTGCCAGCAGTTTATCCGGACTAGCGGTCAATGAGCAGTTCTTC

clone_size: NA
j_call: TRBJ2-3
d_call: NA
v_call: TRBV7-6
cdr3_aa: CASSLAPGREAQYF
cdr3_nt: TGTGCCAGCAGCTTAGCGCCGGGTAGGGAGGCGCAGTATTTT

clone_size: many
j_call: TRBJ2-5
d_call: NA
v_call: TRBV28
cdr3_aa: CASTFDPRETQYF
cdr3_nt: TGTGCCAGCACCTTTGACCCCCGGGAGACCCAGTACTTC

clone_size: few
j_call: TRBJ1-3
d_call: NA
v_call: TRBV12-3/TRBV12-4
cdr3_aa: CASSRTEGSGNTIYF
cdr3_nt: TGTGCCAGCAGTCGGACGGAAGGCTCTGGAAACACCATATATTTT